A single sample is the source of the 18 T cell receptor beta chains below, sequenced in a study of T-cell reconstitution after alpha-beta-depleted transplantation in children. It was with unique molecular identifiers that the TCRbeta library was prepared. TCRdb reprocessed the PCR reads with MiXCR, giving one entry per CDR3 protein. In the table there are 210,000 or so distinct CDR3 sequences, roughly 11% of which are singletons. Here the sequenced sample was PBMCs, taken before TCRalphabeta/CD19-depleted stem cell transplant. These receptors all come from a child less than two years old with acute myeloid leukemia, due to receive a stem cell transplant.

Worth noting for this clonotype: This could be a read error, since a much larger clone is one nucleotide away. The chain joins TRBV3-1 to TRBJ1-4; tentatively, D is TRBD1 (6 bases). There are 14 residues in the CDR3. CDR1 is LGHDT and CDR2 is YNNKEL in the germline V gene (reference sequence). Trimming cost V 11 bases and J 11 bases, with 24 bases left between them. In DNA form, the CDR3 reads TGTGCCGGCGAAGAGAGGGGGGTACTTAAGAAACTGTTTTTT. As protein: CAGEERGVLKKLFF.

The V gene is TRBV27, the J gene TRBJ2-2, with 7 bases that match TRBD2. Germline values: CDR1 MNHEY, CDR2 SMNVEV (reference sequence). The trim removed 2 bases at V and 7 bases at J, leaving 4 bases unmatched. CDR3 length: 14 amino acids. The CDR3 reads CASSLEPGGGELFF. CDR3 DNA sequence: TGTGCCAGCAGTTTAGAGCCGGGGGGCGGGGAGCTGTTTTTT.

The sample holds many counts of this clonotype. This chain joins TRBV9 and TRBJ1-1; 7 bases line up with TRBD1. The CDR3 is made up of 15 amino acids. Trimming cost V 5 bases and J 3 bases; bases outside gene matches: 10. The germline gives CDR1 SGDLS, CDR2 YYNGEE. Here the CDR3 DNA reads TGTGCCAGCAGTGATTCAGGGGGTGGGGACACTGAAGCTTTCTTT. Residues: CASSDSGGGDTEAFF.

This clonotype appeared many times. The gene calls are TRBV12-3 or TRBV12-4 and TRBJ2-1; the D is unclear. CDR3 length equals 12 residues. The V gene lost 1 base and the J gene lost 9 bases, with 7 bases spanning the gap. The CDR3 spells CASSLVPSEQFF. DNA for the CDR3: TGTGCCAGCAGTTTAGTCCCTAGTGAGCAGTTCTTC.

This clonotype was seen repeatedly, ten times or more. The rearrangement joins TRBV12-3 or TRBV12-4 to TRBJ2-4, with 8 bases lining up with TRBD2. With V trimmed by 5 bases and J by 9 bases, 18 bases remained unmatched. The CDR3 consists of 17 residues. The CDR3 is CASSSWTSRRVLGIQYF. The CDR3 region has the DNA TGTGCCAGCAGTAGCTGGACTAGCCGGCGGGTTCTGGGCATTCAGTACTTC.

This clonotype was seen at least ten times. The chain employs TRBV3-1 and TRBJ2-7, with unresolved D. Looked up from germline, CDR1 is LGHDT and CDR2 is YNNKEL (reference sequence). CDR3 length: 15 residues. Trimming removed 3 bases at V and 0 bases at J, with 12 bases between. CDR3 coding DNA: TGTGCCAGCAGCCAGGGATCATACCTCTCCTACGAGCAGTACTTC. Encoded protein: CASSQGSYLSYEQYF.

A remark on this clonotype: A much larger clone lies a single base off, so this may be a read error. The V gene is TRBV12-3 or TRBV12-4, the J gene TRBJ1-2; possibly TRBD1 for D (5 bases). This CDR3 region has 14 residues. The CDR3 DNA sequence: TGTGCCAGCAGTCCACGCCGGGACTCTTATGGCTACCCCTTC. As protein: CASSPRRDSYGYPF.

This clonotype was counted between two and nine times. V usage is TRBV27 and J usage is TRBJ2-6; D is perhaps TRBD2 (6 bases). Trimming removed 4 bases at V and 1 base at J, with 11 bases between. The V gene's germline CDR1 is MNHEY and CDR2 SMNVEV (reference sequence). The CDR3 contains 16 residues. Here the CDR3 reads CASSWGDGSGANVLTF. DNA of the CDR3: TGTGCCAGCAGTTGGGGGGACGGTTCTGGGGCCAACGTCCTGACTTTC. Full variable domain (missing parts from reference TRBV27 and TRBJ2-6): EAQVTQNPRYLITVTGKKLTVTCSQNMNHEYMSWYRQDPGLGLRQIYYSMNVEVTDKGDVPEGYKVSRKEKRNFPLILESPSPNQTSLYFCASSWGDGSGANVLTFGAGSRLTVL.

The chain couples TRBV25-1 to TRBJ2-1; the match to TRBD2 covers 12 bases. The germline CDR1 and CDR2 sequences are MGHDK and SYGVNS. J was trimmed by 6 bases and V by 3 bases; bases with no gene match: 0. The CDR3 length is 14 residues. In nucleotides, the CDR3 is TGTGCCAGCAGTGAGACTAGCGGGGGCAATGAGCAGTTCTTC. Protein: CASSETSGGNEQFF.

This clonotype was counted only a few times. This chain uses TRBV29-1 with TRBJ2-7; 13 bases align to TRBD2. The CDR3 is made up of 13 amino acids. The germline CDR1 and CDR2 sequences are SQVTM and ANQGSEA. Losses at the gene ends were 6 bases for V and 2 bases for J; bases not matched to a gene: 1. This CDR3 reads CSVLAGGPYEQYF. The CDR3 nucleotides read TGCAGCGTACTAGCGGGAGGGCCCTACGAGCAGTACTTC.

This clonotype was recorded many times. The chain combines TRBV28 with TRBJ1-4, with a possible D match to TRBD1 (5 bases). CDR1 MDHEN and CDR2 SYDVKM come from the germline V gene. Trimming pared 6 bases from V and 13 bases from J, leaving 18 bases between. This CDR3 has 13 amino acids. CDR3 loop: CASRSGTGRGLFF. For the CDR3, the DNA is TGTGCCAGCAGGTCCGGGACGGGTAGAGGACTGTTTTTT.

This clonotype came up many times. The V and J genes are TRBV29-1 and TRBJ2-3; no reliable D call. The germline V and J ends were trimmed by 5 bases and 5 bases, with 17 bases remaining between them. The CDR3 totals 14 residues. CDR1 and CDR2 from the germline V gene are SQVTM and ANQGSEA. CDR3 nucleotides: TGCAGCGTTACTCCGGGTTCCTCGGGAGATACGCAGTATTTT. Protein product: CSVTPGSSGDTQYF.

This clonotype came up many times. CDR3 coding DNA: TGCGCCAGCAAAGGATCGAACTCTGGAAACACCATATATTTT. This translates into CASKGSNSGNTIYF. This chain uses TRBV5-1 with TRBJ1-3; D ambiguous. V dropped 6 bases and J dropped 0 bases, with 10 bases sitting between them. Germline V gene sequence: CDR1 SGHRS, CDR2 YFSETQ. This CDR3 region has 14 residues.

Of note for this clonotype: One base away lies a much larger clone, so this may be a sequencing read error. The CDR3 carries no conserved terminal phenylalanine or tryptophan, so it likely arises from a read error. The chain carries TRBV6-5 and TRBJ2-7, with 9 bases lining up with TRBD2. Germline V gives CDR1 MNHEY, CDR2 SVGAGI. The CDR3 runs to 16 residues. After removal of 1 base from V and 1 base from J, the junction contained 5 bases not matched to a gene. The CDR3: CASSYLLAGESYEQYL. The CDR3 nucleotides are TGTGCCAGCAGTTACTTATTAGCGGGAGAGTCCTACGAGCAGTACCTC.

Note on this clonotype: This may stem from a read error, because a much larger clone lies one nucleotide away. The chain uses TRBV12-3 or TRBV12-4 and TRBJ2-3, with 7 bases identical to TRBD2. CDR3 length: 15 amino acids. In DNA form, the CDR3 reads TGTGCCAGCAGTGCGCGGGAGTTTGGTACAGATACGCATTATTTT. It specifies CASSAREFGTDTHYF.

Remarks on this clonotype: A much larger clone lies a single base off, so this may be a read error. The gene calls are TRBV5-1 and TRBJ2-1, with TRBD2 matching over 8 bases. With V trimmed by 0 bases and J by 7 bases, 9 bases remained unmatched. The CDR3 is 16 amino acids. The V gene's germline CDR1 is SGHRS and CDR2 YFSETQ. The DNA for the CDR3 is TGCGCCAGCAGCTTGGTTTACGGGAGGGCGTGGAATGAGCAGTTCTTC. This codes for CASSLVYGRAWNEQFF.

The genes are TRBV7-9 and TRBJ1-2, with D possibly TRBD1 on 5 matching bases. The germline V gene encodes CDR1 SEHNR and CDR2 FQNEAQ (reference sequence). The CDR3 is 12 residues long. V shed 4 bases and J shed 8 bases, with 11 bases lying between them. The CDR3 protein is CASSWTGGGYTF. DNA of the CDR3: TGTGCCAGCAGCTGGACCGGGGGAGGCTACACCTTC.

The chain employs TRBV2 and TRBJ2-1, with TRBD2 matching over 11 bases. The CDR3 extends over 16 amino acids. V lost 1 base to trimming and J lost 7 bases; unmatched junction nucleotides: 6. Germline V CDR1 and CDR2: SNHLY, FYNNEI. The CDR3 reads CASSEGGASGRNEQFF. The CDR3 bases are TGTGCCAGCAGTGAAGGGGGAGCTAGCGGGAGGAATGAGCAGTTCTTC.